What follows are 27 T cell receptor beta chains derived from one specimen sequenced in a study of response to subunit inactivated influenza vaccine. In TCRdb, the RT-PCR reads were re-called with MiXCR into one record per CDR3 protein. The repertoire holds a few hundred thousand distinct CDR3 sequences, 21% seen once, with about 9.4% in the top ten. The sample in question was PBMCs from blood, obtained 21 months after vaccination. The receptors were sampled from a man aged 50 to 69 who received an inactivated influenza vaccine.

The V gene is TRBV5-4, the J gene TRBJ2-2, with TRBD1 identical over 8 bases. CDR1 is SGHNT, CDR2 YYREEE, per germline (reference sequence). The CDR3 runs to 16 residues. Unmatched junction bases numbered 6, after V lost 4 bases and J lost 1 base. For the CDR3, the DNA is TGTGCCAGCAGCCCGGACAGGGATGAGAACACCGGGGAGCTGTTTTTT. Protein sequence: CASSPDRDENTGELFF.

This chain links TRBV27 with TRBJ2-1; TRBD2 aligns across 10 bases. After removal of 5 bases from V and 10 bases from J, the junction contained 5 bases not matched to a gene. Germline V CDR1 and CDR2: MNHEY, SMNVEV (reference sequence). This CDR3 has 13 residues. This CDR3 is CASSRSGGMEQFF. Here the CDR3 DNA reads TGTGCCAGCAGTCGTAGCGGGGGGATGGAGCAGTTCTTC.

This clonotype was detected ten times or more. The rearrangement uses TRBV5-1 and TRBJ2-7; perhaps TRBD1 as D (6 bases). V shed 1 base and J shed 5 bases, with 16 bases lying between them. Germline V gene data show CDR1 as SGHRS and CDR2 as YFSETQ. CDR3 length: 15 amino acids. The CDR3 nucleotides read TGCGCCAGCAGCTTGAGTTGGGGGCTTTACGACGAGCAGTACTTC. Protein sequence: CASSLSWGLYDEQYF.

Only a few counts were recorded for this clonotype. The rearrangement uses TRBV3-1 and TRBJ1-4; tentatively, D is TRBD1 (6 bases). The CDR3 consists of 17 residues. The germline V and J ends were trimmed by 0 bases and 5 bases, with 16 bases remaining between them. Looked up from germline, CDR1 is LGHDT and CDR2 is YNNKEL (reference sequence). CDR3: CASSQDPPLGGNEKLFF. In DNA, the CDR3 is TGTGCCAGCAGCCAAGATCCCCCCCTAGGGGGAAATGAAAAACTGTTTTTT.

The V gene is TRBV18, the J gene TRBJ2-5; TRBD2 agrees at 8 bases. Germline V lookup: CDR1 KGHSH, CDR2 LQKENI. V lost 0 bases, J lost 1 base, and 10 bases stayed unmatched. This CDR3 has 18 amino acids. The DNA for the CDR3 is TGTGCCAGCTCACCACCAGTTTTCCCAGCGGGAGCCCAAGAGACCCAGTACTTC. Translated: CASSPPVFPAGAQETQYF.

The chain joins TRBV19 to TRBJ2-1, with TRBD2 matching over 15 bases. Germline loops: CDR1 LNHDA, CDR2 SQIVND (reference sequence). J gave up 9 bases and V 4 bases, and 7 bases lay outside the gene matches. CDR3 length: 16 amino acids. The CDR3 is CASSRWTSGGAGEQFF. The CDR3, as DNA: TGTGCCAGTAGTAGATGGACTAGCGGGGGGGCTGGTGAGCAGTTCTTC.

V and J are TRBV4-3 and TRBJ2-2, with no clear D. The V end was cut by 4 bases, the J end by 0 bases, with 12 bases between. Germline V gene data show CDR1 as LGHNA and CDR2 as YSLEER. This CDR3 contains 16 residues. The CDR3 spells CASSRSRPANTGELFF. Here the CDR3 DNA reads TGCGCCAGCAGCCGCTCTCGACCGGCGAACACCGGGGAGCTGTTTTTT.

CDR3 sequence (DNA): TGCAGTGCTAGTGGGTCGACTGCGGAGACCCAGTACTTC. As protein: CSASGSTAETQYF. This sequence joins TRBV20-1 and TRBJ2-5, with D uncertain. The V and J ends lost 3 bases and 5 bases respectively, with 13 bases between them. Germline CDR1 DFQATT, CDR2 SNEGSKA (reference sequence). The length of the CDR3 is 13 residues.

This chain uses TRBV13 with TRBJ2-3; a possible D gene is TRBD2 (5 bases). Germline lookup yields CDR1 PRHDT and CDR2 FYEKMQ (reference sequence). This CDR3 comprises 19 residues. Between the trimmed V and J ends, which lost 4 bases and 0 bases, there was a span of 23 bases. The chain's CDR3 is CASSSFRESLTTSTDTQYF. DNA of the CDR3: TGTGCCAGCAGCTCATTCCGGGAATCCTTAACTACTAGCACAGATACGCAGTATTTT.

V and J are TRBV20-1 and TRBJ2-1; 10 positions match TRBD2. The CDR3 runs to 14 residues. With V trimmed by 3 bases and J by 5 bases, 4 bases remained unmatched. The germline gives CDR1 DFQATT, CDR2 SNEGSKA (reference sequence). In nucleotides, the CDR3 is TGCAGTGCTAGCCAAGCGGGAGGGAACAATGAGCAGTTCTTC. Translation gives CSASQAGGNNEQFF.

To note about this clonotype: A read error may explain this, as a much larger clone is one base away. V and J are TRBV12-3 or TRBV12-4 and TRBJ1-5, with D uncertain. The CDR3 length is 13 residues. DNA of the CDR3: TGTGCCAGCAGTTGGTCGGAGAATCAGACCCAGCATTTT. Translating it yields CASSWSENQTQHF.

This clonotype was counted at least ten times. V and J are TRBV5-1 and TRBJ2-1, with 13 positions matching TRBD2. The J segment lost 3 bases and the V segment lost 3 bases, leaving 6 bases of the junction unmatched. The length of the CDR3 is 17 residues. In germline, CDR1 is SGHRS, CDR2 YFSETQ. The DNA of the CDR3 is TGCGCCAGCAGCTGGGGGACTAGCGGGACCGGCTACAATGAGCAGTTCTTC. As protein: CASSWGTSGTGYNEQFF.

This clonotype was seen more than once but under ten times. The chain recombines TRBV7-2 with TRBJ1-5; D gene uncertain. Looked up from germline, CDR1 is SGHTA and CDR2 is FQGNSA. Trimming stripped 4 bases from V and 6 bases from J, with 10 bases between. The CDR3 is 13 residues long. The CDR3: CASSWAAFQPQHF. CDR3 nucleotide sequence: TGTGCCAGCAGCTGGGCCGCATTTCAGCCCCAGCATTTT.

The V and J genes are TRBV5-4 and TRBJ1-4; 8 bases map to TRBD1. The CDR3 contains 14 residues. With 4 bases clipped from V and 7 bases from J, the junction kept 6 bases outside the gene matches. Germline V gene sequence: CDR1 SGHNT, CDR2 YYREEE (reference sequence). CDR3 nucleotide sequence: TGTGCCAGCAGCCTCAGGGGGCAGGGTGAAAAACTGTTTTTT. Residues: CASSLRGQGEKLFF.

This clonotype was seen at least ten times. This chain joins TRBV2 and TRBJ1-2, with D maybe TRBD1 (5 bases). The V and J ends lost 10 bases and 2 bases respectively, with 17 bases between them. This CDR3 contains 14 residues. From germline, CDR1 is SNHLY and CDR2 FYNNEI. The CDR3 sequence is CATKGLAGNYGYTF. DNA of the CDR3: TGTGCCACCAAGGGTTTGGCAGGGAACTATGGCTACACCTTC.

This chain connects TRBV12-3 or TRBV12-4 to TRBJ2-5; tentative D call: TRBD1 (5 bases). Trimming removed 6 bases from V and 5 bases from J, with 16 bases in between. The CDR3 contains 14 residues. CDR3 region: CASSLDTPVETQYF. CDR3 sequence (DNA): TGTGCCAGCAGCTTGGACACCCCTGTGGAGACCCAGTACTTC.

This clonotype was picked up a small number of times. The CDR3 coding sequence is TGTGCCAGCAGCTTAGTATCTCCTCCTTCGGGCTATGGCTACACCTTC. Translated, it gives CASSLVSPPSGYGYTF. The chain links TRBV7-2 to TRBJ1-2; D not resolved. Trimming cost V 1 base and J 4 bases, with 16 bases left between them. The length of the CDR3 is 16 residues. Per germline, CDR1 SGHTA and CDR2 FQGNSA.

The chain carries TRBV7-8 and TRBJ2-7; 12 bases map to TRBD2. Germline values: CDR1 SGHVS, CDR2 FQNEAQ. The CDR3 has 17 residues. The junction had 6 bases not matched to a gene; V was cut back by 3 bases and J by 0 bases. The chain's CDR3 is CASSLPASGGASYEQYF. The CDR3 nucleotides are TGTGCCAGCAGCTTGCCCGCTAGCGGGGGGGCCTCCTACGAGCAGTACTTC.

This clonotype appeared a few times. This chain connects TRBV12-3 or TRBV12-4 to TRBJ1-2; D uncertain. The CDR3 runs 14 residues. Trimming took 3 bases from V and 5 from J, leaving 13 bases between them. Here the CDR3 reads CASSFGGAPYGYTF. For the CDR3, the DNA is TGTGCCAGCAGTTTCGGCGGAGCTCCATATGGCTACACCTTC.

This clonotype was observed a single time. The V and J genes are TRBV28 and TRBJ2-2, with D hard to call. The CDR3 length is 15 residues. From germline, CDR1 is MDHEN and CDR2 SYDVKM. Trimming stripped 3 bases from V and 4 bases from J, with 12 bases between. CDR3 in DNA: TGTGCCAGCAGTTTCAATAGGGTTTTCACCGGGGAGCTGTTTTTT. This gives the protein CASSFNRVFTGELFF.

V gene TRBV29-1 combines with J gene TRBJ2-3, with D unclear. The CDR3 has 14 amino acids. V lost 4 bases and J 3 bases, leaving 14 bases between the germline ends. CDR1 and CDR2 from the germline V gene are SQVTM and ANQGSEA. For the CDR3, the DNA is TGCAGCGTTGGGCCACTCCTGGGGACAGATACGCAGTATTTT. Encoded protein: CSVGPLLGTDTQYF.

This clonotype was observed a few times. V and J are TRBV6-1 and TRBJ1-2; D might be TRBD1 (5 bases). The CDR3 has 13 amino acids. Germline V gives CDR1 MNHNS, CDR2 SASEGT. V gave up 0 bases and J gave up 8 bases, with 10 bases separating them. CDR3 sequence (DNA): TGTGCCAGCAGTGAAGCTAGGGGAACCGGCTACACCTTC. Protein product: CASSEARGTGYTF.

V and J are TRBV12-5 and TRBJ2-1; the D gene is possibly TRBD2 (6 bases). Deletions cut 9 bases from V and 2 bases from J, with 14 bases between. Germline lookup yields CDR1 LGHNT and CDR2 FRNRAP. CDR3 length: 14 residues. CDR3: CASGSPGAYNEQFF. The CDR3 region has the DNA TGTGCTAGCGGGAGCCCTGGAGCCTACAATGAGCAGTTCTTC.

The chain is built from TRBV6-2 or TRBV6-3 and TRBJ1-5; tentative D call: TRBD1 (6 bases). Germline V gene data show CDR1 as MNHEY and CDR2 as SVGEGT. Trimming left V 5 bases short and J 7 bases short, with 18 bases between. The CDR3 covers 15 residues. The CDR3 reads CASSRRGRGDQPQHF. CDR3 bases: TGTGCCAGCAGTCGCCGTGGCAGGGGCGACCAGCCCCAGCATTTT.

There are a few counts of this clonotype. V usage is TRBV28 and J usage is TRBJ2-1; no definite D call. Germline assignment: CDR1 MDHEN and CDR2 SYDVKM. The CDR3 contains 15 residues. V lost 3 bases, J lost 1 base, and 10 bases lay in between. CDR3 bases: TGTGCCAGCAGTTTCGGCGGCCCTTCCTACAATGAGCAGTTCTTC. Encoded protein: CASSFGGPSYNEQFF.

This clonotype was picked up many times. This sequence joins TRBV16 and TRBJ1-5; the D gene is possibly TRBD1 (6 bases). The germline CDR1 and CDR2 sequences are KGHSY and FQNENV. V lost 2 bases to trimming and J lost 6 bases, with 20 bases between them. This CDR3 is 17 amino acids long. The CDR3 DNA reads TGTGCCAGCAGCCAAGGTATCTCGGGGGGCTGGTCTCAGCCCCAGCATTTT. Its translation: CASSQGISGGWSQPQHF.

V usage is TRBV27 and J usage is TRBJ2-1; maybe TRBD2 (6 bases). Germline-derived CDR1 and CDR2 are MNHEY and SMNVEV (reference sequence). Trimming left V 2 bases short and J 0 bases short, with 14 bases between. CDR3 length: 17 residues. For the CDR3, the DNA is TGTGCCAGCAGTTTAGCGGGGACGCCGAGCTCCTACAATGAGCAGTTCTTC. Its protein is CASSLAGTPSSYNEQFF.